The TCR beta chain under discussion was sequenced for a study of T cell clones after liver transplantation (dated by TCRdb to about 2019). Regarding the complete study: The samples were obtained from ITN030ST, a randomized trial that attempted immunosuppression withdrawal within 2 years after liver transplantation. Donor-reactive T cell clones were identified using TCRbeta sequencing after a pre-transplant mixed lymphocyte reaction and were then followed in post-transplant blood. As an antigen-independent comparator for donor-reactive sequences, third party-reactive TCRbeta sequences were also identified from pre-transplant MLRs. Three of the eight recipients were HCV-positive; the others were transplanted for non-autoimmune, non-viral indications. Subjects received no induction therapy and standard immunosuppression until randomization at 12-24 months post-transplant. To count as tolerant, a recipient had to stay completely off immunosuppression for at least one year without liver enzymes climbing beyond twice the upper limit of normal. Blood samples were collected pre-transplant, then pre-randomization ahead of withdrawal, and finally post-randomization once withdrawal had either been completed or failed. The studied cohort comprised 8 liver transplant recipients, 3 classified as tolerant and 5 as non-tolerant.

Using immunoSEQ, frozen genomic DNA was subjected to high-throughput TCRbeta CDR3 sequencing, a process that included PCR amplification, mapping, bias correction and internal controls. The paper's processing steps were these. Only productive rearrangements were retained, with each unique TCRbeta sequence defined by its CDR3 nucleotide sequence together with its V and J gene. Donor-reactive sequences required at least 5-fold expansion in CFSE-low cells versus unstimulated pre-transplant cells and at least 0.01% frequency. Minimum frequency thresholds were set for each subject based on the unstimulated sample with the lowest template count, ensuring at least 90% detection power. Jensen-Shannon divergence between the top 1000 TCRbeta sequences post- versus pre-transplant served as the measure of repertoire turnover. Two-sided Fisher's exact tests were used to test for changes in how often donor-reactive sequences were detected. What TCRdb holds here is the immuneACCESS table cut down to in-frame rearrangements. Part of the clones is not present; checked against another copy, under half of the missing clones reflect an unresolved V gene, and the others are unexplained. That table gives V, J and clone size, and the DNA gave D and trimming. Here the sample has fewer than 85,000 clones; around 80% occur a single time. The ten most abundant clones make up approximately 0.8% of the sample.

Thawed unstimulated PBMCs were stained for CD3, CD4 and CD8 and FACS-sorted into CD3+CD4+ and CD3+CD8+ populations. All 8 studied subjects were randomized to withdrawal of immunosuppression. The Qiagen DNeasy Blood and Tissue Kit was used for isolation of genomic DNA. Study-wide conclusions, independent of this receptor: Low numbers of available donor cells limited the measurable donor-reactive repertoire in two subjects. The decline in donor-reactive sequences exceeded the decline in third party-reactive sequences, suggesting partial antigen-specific deletion that was unrelated to withdrawal success. In 5 of 8 subjects, circulating donor-reactive CD4 TCRbeta sequences decreased significantly after transplant, regardless of tolerance or HCV status. After accounting for repertoire turnover, donor-reactive detection was significantly reduced in 7 of 8 subjects for CD4 and 8 of 8 for CD8. Without allograft tissue specimens, donor-reactive T cells may have migrated into the graft rather than being deleted. The conclusions were considered preliminary, being limited by small, heterogeneous patient numbers and non-standardized post-transplant time points.

The CDR3 runs 14 residues from the cysteine to the phenylalanine. Only the CDR3 DNA stays, 42 bases, in frame from base 1. The germline V gene specifies MDHEN as CDR1 and SYDVKM as CDR2. Trimming at the junction amounts to 0 bases on V and 5 bases on J, and the germline ends lie 10 bases apart. A single count supports this clone. Its antigen remains undetermined. The record has no base qualities; no much larger clone is one base away. The chain couples TRBV28 to TRBJ1-1, with the D gene not clear enough to name. Sequencing was performed on CD4+ T cells from blood, taken 12 months after liver transplant. The sequence derives from a human patient who received a liver transplant. It is possible that, after a transplant, some T cells come from the graft donor. CDR3 sequence: CASSLWGKVTEAFF. In nucleotide form, the sequence is TGTGCCAGCAGTTTATGGGGCAAAGTAACTGAAGCTTTCTTT.